Each of the 22 T cell receptor beta chains below was sequenced from the same sample in a study of T-cell reconstitution after alpha-beta-depleted transplantation in children. Library preparation (for TCRbeta) was performed with unique molecular identifiers. TCRdb reprocessed the PCR reads with MiXCR, giving one entry per CDR3 protein. The sample carries almost 400,000 distinct CDR3 sequences, about a fifth recorded once. The sequencing here drew on PBMCs from the stem cell graft donor, taken from the stem cell graft. These receptors were taken from a human donor who donated a stem cell graft to a child with acute myeloid leukemia.

The chain recombines TRBV6-2 or TRBV6-3 with TRBJ2-2; TRBD1 agrees at 8 bases. The CDR3 consists of 16 residues. The ends lost 6 bases at V and 3 bases at J; junction bases unmatched: 9. Germline CDR1 reads MNHEY; CDR2 reads SVGEGT. DNA for the CDR3: TGTGCCAGCAGCCGCGGACAGGGTCTGGACACCGGGGAGCTGTTTTTT. Its protein is CASSRGQGLDTGELFF.

This clonotype was counted a single time. This chain connects TRBV20-1 to TRBJ2-1, with 14 bases matching TRBD2. V lost 3 bases, J lost 7 bases, and 2 bases stayed unmatched. Germline V lookup: CDR1 DFQATT, CDR2 SNEGSKA (reference sequence). There are 14 residues in the CDR3. The DNA of the CDR3 is TGCAGTGCTAGTTGGACTAGCGGGAGGAATGAGCAGTTCTTC. Translation gives CSASWTSGRNEQFF.

This clonotype was counted a few times. The chain carries TRBV4-1 and TRBJ2-1, with a weak D call TRBD1 (5 bases). The CDR3 loop spans 17 amino acids. The ends were cut back, 1 base at V and 4 bases at J, with 17 bases in the middle. CDR1 MGHRA and CDR2 YSYEKL come from the germline V gene. CDR3 region: CASSQGVARARYNEQFF. In nucleotides, the CDR3 is TGCGCCAGCAGCCAAGGGGTTGCCAGGGCGCGGTACAATGAGCAGTTCTTC.

The V and J genes are TRBV7-2 and TRBJ2-2, with D possibly called TRBD1 or TRBD2 (5 bases each). Germline V gene lookup returns CDR1 SGHTA and CDR2 FQGNSA. The length of the CDR3 is 15 residues. The V and J ends lost 4 bases and 6 bases respectively, with 15 bases between them. CDR3 loop: CASSYGGSRAGELFF. CDR3 coding DNA: TGTGCCAGCAGCTATGGGGGTAGCCGGGCCGGGGAGCTGTTTTTT.

This clonotype was observed a few times. V and J are TRBV11-2 and TRBJ1-3; TRBD1 might be the D (6 bases). V lost 2 bases to trimming and J lost 2 bases, with 16 bases between them. This CDR3 spans 17 amino acids. The V gene's germline CDR1 is SGHAT and CDR2 FQNNGV. The CDR3: CASSLRGTTIAGNTIYF. The CDR3 nucleotides are TGTGCCAGCAGCTTAAGGGGGACGACAATCGCTGGAAACACCATATATTTT.

This clonotype occurred many times. The chain uses TRBV9 and TRBJ2-7; D unresolved. The CDR3 consists of 14 residues. With 0 bases removed from V and 0 bases from J, the gap between germline ends came to 7 bases. Germline lookup yields CDR1 SGDLS and CDR2 YYNGEE. The CDR3 region is CASSVGPDSYEQYF. The DNA for the CDR3 is TGTGCCAGCAGCGTAGGCCCGGACTCCTACGAGCAGTACTTC.

This clonotype has at least ten counts. This chain connects TRBV27 to TRBJ2-1; 13 nucleotides align to TRBD2. J was trimmed by 6 bases and V by 5 bases; bases with no gene match: 4. Germline V gene lookup returns CDR1 MNHEY and CDR2 SMNVEV (reference sequence). This CDR3 has 15 amino acids. This chain's CDR3 is CASSPRTSGSNEQFF. DNA for the CDR3: TGTGCCAGCAGTCCCCGGACTAGCGGGAGCAATGAGCAGTTCTTC.

The chain employs TRBV10-3 and TRBJ2-7, with TRBD1 identical over 7 bases. Trimming removed 6 bases from V and 5 bases from J; junction bases left unmatched: 7. This CDR3 region has 13 residues. CDR1 is ENHRY, CDR2 SYGVKD, per germline. The CDR3 coding sequence is TGTGCCATCAGCTCCGGGACAGCGGACGAGCAGTACTTC. Protein sequence: CAISSGTADEQYF.

The chain combines TRBV24-1 with TRBJ2-5, with 8 bases fitting TRBD2. The trim removed 4 bases at V and 4 bases at J, leaving 22 bases unmatched. The V gene's germline CDR1 is KGHDR and CDR2 SFDVKD. The CDR3 covers 20 residues. The CDR3 spells CATSDSSAGRGLALGETQYF. The CDR3 DNA reads as TGTGCCACCAGTGACTCCTCGGCTGGACGTGGACTAGCCTTAGGAGAGACCCAGTACTTC.

A few counts support this clonotype. A read error may account for a junction end that differs from germline. V is TRBV28 and J is TRBJ2-1; 8 bases map to TRBD2. The CDR3 totals 15 residues. Per the germline V gene, CDR1 is MDHEN and CDR2 is SYDVKM. CDR3: CASSFTSGPYHEQFF. CDR3 nucleotide sequence: TGTGCCAGCAGTTTTACTAGCGGCCCCTACCATGAGCAGTTCTTC.

This clonotype was found a few times. V and J are TRBV7-9 and TRBJ2-7, with 8 bases identical to TRBD2. Trimming at V came to 5 bases and at J to 3 bases, leaving 9 bases not matched to a gene. Germline V CDR1 and CDR2: SEHNR, FQNEAQ (reference sequence). This CDR3 is built from 15 residues. In nucleotides, the CDR3 is TGTGCCAGCAGCCCCATCGCCGGGGGGGACTACGAGCAGTACTTC. Protein: CASSPIAGGDYEQYF.

The gene calls are TRBV10-3 and TRBJ2-1; TRBD1 might be the D (6 bases). The germline V gene has CDR1 ENHRY and CDR2 SYGVKD. The V end was cut by 2 bases, the J end by 10 bases, with 9 bases between. The CDR3 sequence is 12 residues long. CDR3: CAISEARGEQFF. For the CDR3, the DNA is TGTGCCATCAGTGAGGCTAGGGGGGAGCAGTTCTTC.

The chain has TRBV15 and TRBJ2-1; 11 positions agree with TRBD2. This CDR3 region has 17 residues. Germline V gives CDR1 LNHNV, CDR2 YYDKDF (reference sequence). After removal of 1 base from V and 9 bases from J, the junction contained 11 bases not matched to a gene. The chain's CDR3 is CATSRVPLLAGAGEQFF. The CDR3 nucleotides read TGTGCCACCAGCAGAGTCCCCCTACTAGCGGGAGCGGGTGAGCAGTTCTTC. The entire variable domain, with the rest obtained from reference TRBV15 and TRBJ2-1, is as follows: DAMVIQNPRYQVTQFGKPVTLSCSQTLNHNVMYWYQQKSSQAPKLLFHYYDKDFNNEADTPDNFQSRRPNTSFCFLDIRSPGLGDTAMYLCATSRVPLLAGAGEQFFGPGTRLTVL.

The V call is TRBV20-1, the J call TRBJ1-3; D uncertain. The CDR3 has 12 residues. The germline V and J ends were trimmed by 3 bases and 9 bases, with 12 bases remaining between them. Germline-derived CDR1 and CDR2 are DFQATT and SNEGSKA (reference sequence). CDR3 in DNA: TGCAGTGCTAGGGGCGGGGTCGGCACCATATATTTT. This encodes CSARGGVGTIYF.

The V gene is TRBV10-3, the J gene TRBJ2-3; D unclear. Trimming left V 3 bases short and J 6 bases short, with 7 bases between. This CDR3 contains 12 residues. In germline, CDR1 is ENHRY, CDR2 SYGVKD. CDR3 nucleotides: TGTGCCATCAGTGAAGGTCCCGATACGCAGTATTTT. Protein sequence: CAISEGPDTQYF.

The rearrangement links TRBV5-1 to TRBJ2-1, with 9 bases aligning to TRBD1. Germline V gene sequence: CDR1 SGHRS, CDR2 YFSETQ. CDR3 size: 15 residues. With V trimmed by 3 bases and J by 6 bases, 7 bases remained unmatched. CDR3 in amino acids: CASSSRGQGINEQFF. In DNA, the CDR3 is TGCGCCAGCAGCTCCCGCGGACAGGGGATCAATGAGCAGTTCTTC.

This CDR3 is CASSKTIQELAEEETQYF. In DNA, the CDR3 is TGTGCCAGCAGCAAGACCATTCAAGAGCTAGCAGAGGAAGAGACCCAGTACTTC. The rearrangement uses TRBV21-1 and TRBJ2-5; the table names TRBD2, a call not compared with the DNA. TRBV21-1 is deemed a pseudogene. This CDR3 is 18 amino acids long.

This clonotype was counted only a few times. The chain carries TRBV6-2 or TRBV6-3 and TRBJ2-7; 8 nucleotides line up with TRBD1. The CDR3 contains 15 residues. V trimming: 10 bases; J trimming: 2 bases; junction bases outside the gene matches: 13. Germline V gives CDR1 MNHEY, CDR2 SVGEGT. The CDR3 DNA reads TGTGCCACCATCTCCAGGGACAGGTTTACCTACGAGCAGTACTTC. Protein sequence: CATISRDRFTYEQYF.

This clonotype was counted only a few times. An end of the junction does not agree with germline; a read error may underlie this. The chain joins TRBV5-1 to TRBJ2-1, with TRBD2 matching 14 bases. The germline gives CDR1 SGHRS, CDR2 YFSETQ. The CDR3 extends over 17 amino acids. The CDR3 coding sequence is TGTGCCAGCAGCCCGGGGACTAGCGGGAGCTCCTACAATGAGCAGTTCTTC. It specifies CASSPGTSGSSYNEQFF.

In its sample, this clonotype was seen a few times. V gene TRBV12-3 or TRBV12-4 combines with J gene TRBJ2-2, with D perhaps matching TRBD1 or TRBD2 (5 bases each). Trimming removed 5 bases at V and 6 bases at J, with 16 bases between. CDR3 length: 15 residues. CDR3: CASSPGTGTPGELFF. The CDR3 DNA sequence: TGTGCCAGCAGTCCCGGGACGGGGACGCCCGGGGAGCTGTTTTTT.

J is TRBJ2-2 and V is TRBV6-1; 8 nucleotides match TRBD1. CDR3 length equals 16 residues. Germline V lookup: CDR1 MNHNS, CDR2 SASEGT. Trimming removed 7 bases from V and 3 bases from J; junction bases left unmatched: 10. The CDR3 loop is CASIGQGFEDTGELFF. The CDR3 DNA sequence: TGTGCCAGCATCGGACAGGGATTTGAGGACACCGGGGAGCTGTTTTTT.

This clonotype occurred a few times. The chain couples TRBV20-1 to TRBJ2-2; possible D gene TRBD1, 5 bases. The CDR3 is 14 amino acids. Germline V gene lookup returns CDR1 DFQATT and CDR2 SNEGSKA (reference sequence). The germline V and J ends were trimmed by 6 bases and 2 bases, with 13 bases remaining between them. CDR3 in DNA: TGCAGTGCCGCTGGACAAATCAACACCGGGGAGCTGTTTTTT. The encoded protein is CSAAGQINTGELFF.